These T cell receptor beta chains were read from a single sample in a study of blood T cells in healthy people across ages. MiXCR was run by TCRdb on the 5' RACE reads, yielding one entry per CDR3 protein. The sample holds 580,000 or so distinct CDR3 sequences; roughly 43% are singletons and the top ten take around 23%. Sample: blood. These receptors were collected from an older man in good health. CDR3s include the opening cysteine and the closing phenylalanine or tryptophan. The order of the fields is clone size, V gene, J gene, D gene, CDR3 DNA, CDR3 protein. D genes are given only for firm matches. Clone size is stated in some rows and not others, as once, few, many or a class when expanded.

NA	TRBV24-1	TRBJ2-7	NA	TGTGCCACCAGTGATGCGAGACAGAGCTCCTACGAGCAGTACTTC	CATSDARQSSYEQYF
NA	TRBV3-1	TRBJ2-1	NA	TGTGCCAGCAGCCAGACAATAAAGGAGCAGTTCTTC	CASSQTIKEQFF
NA	TRBV29-1	TRBJ2-1	NA	TGCAGCGTTGAAGGGATAGCTAATGAGCAGTTCTTC	CSVEGIANEQFF
few	TRBV7-9	TRBJ1-5	NA	TGTGCCAGCAGCCCATACTGGACAGATCCTATCTATTCGCCCCAGCATTTT	CASSPYWTDPIYSPQHF
NA	TRBV9	TRBJ2-6	NA	TGTACCAGCAGCCCCTCCGGGTCGATAGCCAACGTCCTGACTTTC	CTSSPSGSIANVLTF
few	TRBV29-1	TRBJ2-1	TRBD2	TGCAGCGCGGGGAGGGGAACGGGGTACAATGAGCAGTTCTTC	CSAGRGTGYNEQFF
NA	TRBV10-3	TRBJ1-4	NA	TGTGCCATCAGTAAGGAAGACAGGGAAAAACTGTTTTTT	CAISKEDREKLFF
NA	TRBV7-2	TRBJ1-4	TRBD1	TGTGCCAGCAGCTTATCACAGGGGGGGAGTGAAAAACTGTTTTTT	CASSLSQGGSEKLFF
few	TRBV6-2/TRBV6-3	TRBJ2-7	NA	TGTGCCAGCAGTGTGACTAGTTACGAGCAGTACTTC	CASSVTSYEQYF
NA	TRBV3-1	TRBJ1-5	NA	TGTGCCAGCAGCCAAGGCCGGCATCAGCCCCAGCATTTT	CASSQGRHQPQHF
NA	TRBV4-2	TRBJ2-1	NA	TGTGCCAGCAGCCACCGGGACTTACCATACAATGAGCAGTTCTTC	CASSHRDLPYNEQFF
few	TRBV20-1	TRBJ1-4	NA	TGCAGTGCTAGAAAGGGATGGGCAGGGAGGTTGGAGAATGAAAAACTGTTTTTT	CSARKGWAGRLENEKLFF
NA	TRBV6-6	TRBJ1-1	NA	TGTGCCAGCAGCAACTCGTTTATAGTTGAAGCTTTCTTT	CASSNSFIVEAFF
NA	TRBV29-1	TRBJ1-1	NA	TGCAGCGTGGGGCAGGGGAAGGGTAACACTGAAGCTTTCTTT	CSVGQGKGNTEAFF
many	TRBV10-3	TRBJ2-3	NA	TGTGCCACAGTGGCCCCGGACCAATCTAGCACAGATACGCAGTATTTT	CATVAPDQSSTDTQYF
NA	TRBV7-9	TRBJ1-2	NA	TGTGCCGGCAGCTTCGGCTCAGGGGATGGCTACACCTTC	CAGSFGSGDGYTF